One and the same sample provided the 16 T cell receptor beta chains below, sequenced in a study of control samples from healthy donors and cancer patients (dated by TCRdb to about 2020). The receptor library was made with the immunoSEQ multiplex PCR assay. Entries here come from immuneACCESS through TCRdb and include only in-frame sequences with V and J called. Some clones fail to appear in such tables; in the studies checked, an unresolved V gene covers under half of the shortfall, and the cause of the remainder is unknown. Here the sample has some 130,000 clones; under 95% occur a single time. The ten largest clones represent about 1.5% of the sample. The source material was PBMCs. The receptors derive from a man aged 50-60 years with head and neck cancer.

This clone was observed once. The chain combines TRBV2 with TRBJ2-7, with a tentative D call TRBD1 (6 bases). CDR1 and CDR2 (germline): SNHLY, FYNNEI. CDR3 length equals 16 residues. V lost 5 bases to trimming and J lost 0 bases, with 17 bases between them. CDR3: CASSLAPDSSSYEQYF. The CDR3 DNA follows: TGTGCCAGCAGTTTGGCCCCGGACAGCTCCTCCTACGAGCAGTACTTC.

The chain combines TRBV3-1 (or the pseudogene TRBV3-2) with TRBJ1-2; no definite D call. Trimming cost V 0 bases and J 4 bases, with 15 bases left between them. Germline CDR1 LGHDT, CDR2 YNNKEL (reference sequence). The CDR3 has 16 amino acids. CDR3 sequence (DNA): TGTGCCAGCAGCCAAGACTTTCGGCAGATAAGCTATGGCTACACCTTC. Residues: CASSQDFRQISYGYTF.

This chain connects TRBV18 to TRBJ2-7; 7 nucleotides align to TRBD1. CDR1 and CDR2 (germline): KGHSH, LQKENI. V was pared by 2 bases and J by 0 bases, with 1 base of the junction left unmatched. The CDR3 has 14 amino acids. CDR3 in DNA: TGTGCCAGCTCACCAAGGGACAGCTCCTACGAGCAGTACTTC. Translation gives CASSPRDSSYEQYF.

V usage is TRBV6-5 and J usage is TRBJ1-1, with D perhaps matching TRBD1 (6 bases). The CDR3 is 15 residues long. Germline CDR1 MNHEY, CDR2 SVGAGI. Trimming cost V 7 bases and J 2 bases, with 17 bases left between them. The CDR3 bases are TGTGCCAGCACCGACCGATCGGACAGAAACACTGAAGCTTTCTTT. It yields the protein CASTDRSDRNTEAFF.

This clone was seen a single time. The chain couples TRBV9 to TRBJ2-7; 10 bases map to TRBD1. CDR1 SGDLS and CDR2 YYNGEE come from the germline V gene. The CDR3 extends over 15 amino acids. The junction had 5 bases not matched to a gene; V was cut back by 0 bases and J by 5 bases. The CDR3 spells CASSVGGTGVDEQYF. In DNA, the CDR3 is TGTGCCAGCAGCGTAGGGGGGACAGGGGTGGACGAGCAGTACTTC.

The CDR3 loop is CASSLDGTGFGYTF. The CDR3 nucleotides read TGCGCCAGCAGCTTGGACGGGACAGGGTTTGGCTACACCTTC. V and J are TRBV5-1 and TRBJ1-2, with TRBD1 identical over 9 bases. The germline gives CDR1 SGHRS, CDR2 YFSETQ. J gave up 7 bases and V 0 bases, and 4 bases lay outside the gene matches. The CDR3 runs to 14 residues.

This clone has more than one count but fewer than ten. This chain uses TRBV5-1 with TRBJ1-4; possibly TRBD1 for D (5 bases). Germline CDR1 is SGHRS and CDR2 is YFSETQ. V was cut by 4 bases and J by 11 bases, with 12 bases left in between. CDR3 size: 12 residues. The CDR3 sequence: CASSPSGTKLFF. The CDR3 nucleotides are TGCGCCAGCAGCCCCTCAGGGACTAAACTGTTTTTT.

The chain joins TRBV6-2 or TRBV6-3 to TRBJ1-1, with TRBD1 as a possible D gene (5 bases). The CDR3 has 15 amino acids. Germline V gene sequence: CDR1 MNHEY, CDR2 SVGEGT. V was cut by 3 bases and J by 5 bases, with 16 bases left in between. CDR3 coding DNA: TGTGCCAGCAGTTATTCGGGGCGGAGAGGTACTGAAGCTTTCTTT. Translated: CASSYSGRRGTEAFF.

The chain employs TRBV9 and TRBJ2-6, with 9 bases that match TRBD1. The CDR3 runs 15 residues. Germline CDR1 reads SGDLS; CDR2 reads YYNGEE. V dropped 4 bases and J dropped 2; count of bases not matched to a gene: 1. CDR3 residues: CASSYRGPGANVLTF. The CDR3 nucleotides are TGTGCCAGCAGCTACAGGGGGCCTGGGGCCAACGTCCTGACTTTC. Full variable domain (outside the CDR3, taken from reference TRBV9 and TRBJ2-6): DSGVTQTPKHLITATGQRVTLRCSPRSGDLSVYWYQQSLDQGLQFLIQYYNGEERAKGNILERFSAQQFPDLHSELNLSSLELGDSALYFCASSYRGPGANVLTFGAGSRLTVL.

This rearrangement joins TRBV10-3 to TRBJ2-1, with D possibly being TRBD2 (6 bases). This CDR3 has 13 residues. V lost 7 bases, J lost 2 bases, and 9 bases lay in between. From germline, CDR1 is ENHRY and CDR2 SYGVKD. The CDR3 DNA reads TGTGCCATCACCCCGGGGGCCTACAATGAGCAGTTCTTC. Amino acid sequence: CAITPGAYNEQFF.

This chain joins TRBV7-2 and TRBJ1-5; D is perhaps TRBD1 (6 bases). V was pared by 5 bases and J by 2 bases, with 13 bases between. CDR1 SGHTA and CDR2 FQGNSA come from the germline V gene. This CDR3 comprises 15 residues. Written as DNA, the CDR3 is TGTGCCAGCAGCCTTGACGCAGGGGGCAATCAGCCCCAGCATTTT. The encoded protein is CASSLDAGGNQPQHF. The complete variable domain, with remaining parts taken from reference TRBV7-2 and TRBJ1-5, reads GAGVSQSPSNKVTEKGKDVELRCDPISGHTALYWYRQSLGQGLEFLIYFQGNSAPDKSGLPSDRFSAERTGGSVSTLTIQRTQQEDSAVYLCASSLDAGGNQPQHFGDGTRLSIL.

The V and J genes are TRBV12-5 and TRBJ1-1, with TRBD1 identical over 10 bases. The trim removed 3 bases at V and 4 bases at J, leaving 11 bases unmatched. The CDR3 covers 17 residues. Germline CDR1 reads LGHNT; CDR2 reads FRNRAP. The CDR3 DNA sequence: TGTGCTAGTGGTTTAATCCCGGGACAGGGGATAGGCACTGAAGCTTTCTTT. It yields the protein CASGLIPGQGIGTEAFF.

The chain uses TRBV9 and TRBJ2-5; D gene ambiguous. The CDR3 spans 14 residues. Deletions cut 3 bases from V and 1 base from J, with 10 bases between. Germline V gene lookup returns CDR1 SGDLS and CDR2 YYNGEE. This chain's CDR3 is CASSGDAIQETQYF. The DNA for the CDR3 is TGTGCCAGCAGCGGAGATGCCATCCAAGAGACCCAGTACTTC. The full variable domain, with the rest looked up from reference TRBV9 and TRBJ2-5, is DSGVTQTPKHLITATGQRVTLRCSPRSGDLSVYWYQQSLDQGLQFLIQYYNGEERAKGNILERFSAQQFPDLHSELNLSSLELGDSALYFCASSGDAIQETQYFGPGTRLLVL.

V is TRBV5-1 and J is TRBJ2-5; no clear D gene. Germline values: CDR1 SGHRS, CDR2 YFSETQ. V shed 4 bases and J shed 4 bases, with 5 bases lying between them. The length of the CDR3 is 11 residues. The CDR3 loop reads CASSGPETQYF. DNA for the CDR3: TGCGCCAGCAGCGGACCAGAGACCCAGTACTTC. Looking up the rest from reference TRBV5-1 and TRBJ2-5 gives the full variable domain: KAGVTQTPRYLIKTRGQQVTLSCSPISGHRSVSWYQQTPGQGLQFLFEYFSETQRNKGNFPGRFSGRQFSNSRSEMNVSTLELGDSALYLCASSGPETQYFGPGTRLLVL.

This clone has just a few counts. V is TRBV25-1 and J is TRBJ2-2; 11 nucleotides match TRBD2. The CDR3 totals 14 residues. The junction had 0 bases not matched to a gene; V was cut back by 5 bases and J by 4 bases. Looked up from germline, CDR1 is MGHDK and CDR2 is SYGVNS. CDR3 amino acids: CASSLAGGTGELFF. The CDR3, as DNA: TGTGCCAGCAGTCTAGCGGGGGGCACCGGGGAGCTGTTTTTT.

This clone has just one count. This chain connects TRBV4-2 to TRBJ1-4; D gene ambiguous. This CDR3 region has 15 residues. The germline V gene encodes CDR1 LGHNA and CDR2 YNFKEQ. V lost 4 bases and J 0 bases, leaving 9 bases between the germline ends. The CDR3 loop reads CASSPETTTNEKLFF. CDR3 DNA sequence: TGTGCCAGCAGCCCAGAAACCACAACTAATGAAAAACTGTTTTTT.